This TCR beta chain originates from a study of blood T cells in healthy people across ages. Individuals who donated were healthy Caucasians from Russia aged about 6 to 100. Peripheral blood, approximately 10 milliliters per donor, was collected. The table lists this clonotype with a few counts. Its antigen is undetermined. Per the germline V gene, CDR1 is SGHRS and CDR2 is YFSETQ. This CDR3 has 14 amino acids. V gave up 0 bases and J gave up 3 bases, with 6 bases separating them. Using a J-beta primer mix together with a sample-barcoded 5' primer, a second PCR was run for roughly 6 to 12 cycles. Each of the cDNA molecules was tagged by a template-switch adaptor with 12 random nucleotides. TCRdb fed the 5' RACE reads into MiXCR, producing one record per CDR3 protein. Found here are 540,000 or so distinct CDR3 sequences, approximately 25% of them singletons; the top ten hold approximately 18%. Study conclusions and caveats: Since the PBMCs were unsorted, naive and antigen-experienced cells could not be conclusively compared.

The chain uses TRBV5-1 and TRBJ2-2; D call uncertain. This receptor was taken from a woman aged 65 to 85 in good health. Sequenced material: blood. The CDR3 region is CASSLVPDTGELFF. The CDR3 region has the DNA TGCGCCAGCAGCTTGGTCCCGGACACCGGGGAGCTGTTTTTT.